The 21 T cell receptor beta chains below come from one sample, sequenced in a study of breast tumors, draining lymph nodes, adjacent tissues. TCRdb used MiXCR to reprocess the multiplex PCR reads, holding one entry per CDR3 protein. The sample lists over 250,000 distinct CDR3 sequences, over 25% seen once, with around 1.1% in the top ten. Samples came from axillary lymph nodes draining the breast cancer. The sample comprised axillary lymph node tissue. These receptors originate from a female donor with breast cancer. Some clones in this sample may be carry-over from other donors' samples.

Details on this clonotype: This may be a read error, as it is one base from a much larger clone. The chain joins TRBV30 to TRBJ2-7; TRBD1 is a possible D gene (6 bases). Germline loops: CDR1 GTSNPN, CDR2 SVGIG (reference sequence). This CDR3 contains 13 residues. Written as DNA, the CDR3 is TGTGTCTGGAGTGGAGGCCAGGGGCACGAGCAGTACTTC. Translation: CVWSGGQGHEQYF.

Only a few counts were recorded for this clonotype. This may be a read error, as it is one base from a much larger clone. The rearrangement links TRBV5-1 to TRBJ2-3, with a tentative D call TRBD1 (5 bases). The CDR3 has 18 residues. Germline CDR1 reads SGHRS; CDR2 reads YFSETQ. DNA of the CDR3: TGCGCCAGCAGTCCCCGGACCCGGCAGTCCTGGCCCACAGGTACGCAGTATTTT. As protein: CASSPRTRQSWPTGTQYF.

A note on this clonotype: A much larger clonotype is one base distant, so this may be a read error. This sequence joins TRBV19 and TRBJ2-1; no reliable D call. CDR3 size: 16 residues. Germline CDR1 LNHDA, CDR2 SQIVND (reference sequence). Trimming left V 1 base short and J 4 bases short, with 14 bases between. Here the CDR3 DNA reads TGTGCCAGTAGTATAGTCGTAGGCGGCCCTTACAATGAGCAGTTCTTC. This encodes CASSIVVGGPYNEQFF.

This clonotype has only a few counts. The chain links TRBV28 to TRBJ1-5, with a tentative D call TRBD1 (6 bases). V was shortened by 10 bases and J by 5 bases, with 15 bases between the two germline ends. CDR3 length equals 13 residues. Germline V gene lookup returns CDR1 MDHEN and CDR2 SYDVKM. The CDR3 region is CATTSTGHQPQHF. Here the CDR3 DNA reads TGTGCCACAACCTCGACAGGTCATCAGCCCCAGCATTTT. The entire variable domain, with the rest obtained from reference TRBV28 and TRBJ1-5, is as follows: DVKVTQSSRYLVKRTGEKVFLECVQDMDHENMFWYRQDPGLGLRLIYFSYDVKMKEKGDIPEGYSVSREKKERFSLILESASTNQTSMYLCATTSTGHQPQHFGDGTRLSIL.

This clonotype was picked up many times. The chain has TRBV20-1 and TRBJ1-4, with D tentatively TRBD1 (5 bases). CDR1 and CDR2 from the germline V gene are DFQATT and SNEGSKA (reference sequence). The V and J ends lost 6 bases and 8 bases respectively, with 19 bases between them. This CDR3 comprises 14 residues. This CDR3 is CSAPLGQGREKLFF. The CDR3 DNA follows: TGCAGTGCCCCTCTAGGGCAGGGTAGGGAAAAACTGTTTTTT.

The chain uses TRBV25-1 and TRBJ2-5; 7 nucleotides align to TRBD2. V was clipped by 11 bases and J by 4 bases; unmatched bases: 19. There are 16 residues in the CDR3. Germline assignment: CDR1 MGHDK and CDR2 SYGVNS. CDR3 sequence reads: CAGASRASGGRETQYF. In DNA form, the CDR3 reads TGTGCCGGAGCTTCCCGGGCTAGCGGAGGGCGAGAGACCCAGTACTTC.

Many counts were recorded for this clonotype. V and J are TRBV7-6 and TRBJ2-5, with 7 bases matching TRBD2. The CDR3 spans 15 residues. The V segment lost 1 base and the J segment 5 bases; nucleotides outside the gene matches: 7. Per germline, CDR1 SGHVS and CDR2 FNYEAQ. This CDR3 reads CASSLVDISGETQYF. The CDR3 DNA reads as TGTGCCAGCAGCTTAGTGGACATTAGCGGGGAGACCCAGTACTTC.

This clonotype was counted many times. The V call is TRBV12-3 or TRBV12-4, the J call TRBJ2-3; D unresolved. This CDR3 contains 14 residues. V lost 1 base to trimming and J lost 8 bases, with 13 bases between them. CDR3 loop: CASSLGRLWGTQYF. CDR3 coding DNA: TGTGCCAGCAGTTTAGGTCGGTTGTGGGGTACGCAGTATTTT.

This clonotype has ten or more counts. V is TRBV5-6 and J is TRBJ1-3, with D maybe TRBD1 (6 bases). Germline V gene sequence: CDR1 SGHDT, CDR2 YYEEEE. The CDR3 totals 17 residues. V was cut by 0 bases and J by 4 bases, with 17 bases left in between. DNA of the CDR3: TGTGCCAGCAGCTTGGTGGGGGCCCTCTCGGTCGGAAACACCATATATTTT. This codes for CASSLVGALSVGNTIYF.

The rearrangement links TRBV10-1 to TRBJ1-4, with a weak D call TRBD1 (6 bases). This CDR3 has 13 residues. V lost 6 bases, J lost 6 bases, and 11 bases lay in between. Per germline, CDR1 WNHNN and CDR2 SYGVQD (reference sequence). The DNA for the CDR3 is TGCGCCAGCAGCAGGGGATTCGATGAAAAACTGTTTTTT. Translation gives CASSRGFDEKLFF.

Written as DNA, the CDR3 is TGCAGTGCTGATGACGGGAGCTCCTATAATTCACCCCTCCACTTT. Protein product: CSADDGSSYNSPLHF. The genes are TRBV20-1 and TRBJ1-6; D is unresolved. Germline V gene data show CDR1 as DFQATT and CDR2 as SNEGSKA (reference sequence). This CDR3 region has 15 residues. Trimming stripped 5 bases from V and 0 bases from J, with 11 bases between.

This clonotype has ten or more counts. This chain links TRBV6-6 with TRBJ1-6; D is unclear. The CDR3 spans 13 residues. CDR1 and CDR2 from the germline V gene are MNHNY and SVGAGI (reference sequence). V was shortened by 6 bases and J by 7 bases, with 10 bases between the two germline ends. The CDR3 DNA reads as TGTGCCAGCAGCCCCGGACTGAATTCACCCCTCCACTTT. This codes for CASSPGLNSPLHF.

The sample holds many counts of this clonotype. The J gene is TRBJ2-5, the V gene TRBV20-1; 9 bases map to TRBD2. This CDR3 contains 16 residues. CDR1 and CDR2 (germline): DFQATT, SNEGSKA (reference sequence). The J segment lost 0 bases and the V segment lost 5 bases, leaving 10 bases of the junction unmatched. The CDR3 sequence: CSAQGGLAGYQETQYF. The CDR3 region has the DNA TGCAGTGCTCAAGGGGGGCTAGCGGGGTACCAAGAGACCCAGTACTTC.

There are many counts of this clonotype. As DNA, the CDR3 is TGTGCCAGCAGCCTAGGGACAGCCCTTCAAGAGACCCAGTACTTC. This encodes CASSLGTALQETQYF. The chain is built from TRBV11-3 and TRBJ2-5, with 7 nucleotides matching TRBD1. Trimming took 5 bases from V and 2 from J; bases not matched to a gene: 8. The V gene's germline CDR1 is SGHNT and CDR2 YENEEA. The CDR3 covers 15 residues. Drawing the rest from reference TRBV11-3 and TRBJ2-5, the complete variable domain is EAGVVQSPRYKIIEKKQPVAFWCNPISGHNTLYWYLQNLGQGPELLIRYENEEAVDDSQLPKDRFSAERLKGVDSTLKIQPAELGDSAVYLCASSLGTALQETQYFGPGTRLLVL.

This clonotype showed up many times. V is TRBV30 and J is TRBJ1-6, with D possibly being TRBD1 (6 bases). The CDR3 covers 12 residues. Between the trimmed V and J ends, which lost 2 bases and 7 bases, there was a span of 6 bases. Germline V gene sequence: CDR1 GTSNPN, CDR2 SVGIG (reference sequence). The CDR3 spells CAWSTGNSPLHF. The CDR3, as DNA: TGTGCCTGGAGTACAGGGAATTCACCCCTCCACTTT.

This clonotype was seen a handful of times. This chain joins TRBV6-2 or TRBV6-3 and TRBJ2-1; D is tentatively TRBD1 or TRBD2 (5 bases each). The CDR3 length is 14 residues. The ends were cut back, 5 bases at V and 6 bases at J, with 14 bases in the middle. CDR1 and CDR2 from the germline V gene are MNHEY and SVGEGT. In DNA, the CDR3 is TGTGCCAGCAGTGGGACCCTAAATCGCAATGAGCAGTTCTTC. This encodes CASSGTLNRNEQFF.

This clonotype has a count of ten or more. V usage is TRBV20-1 and J usage is TRBJ2-1; D not certain. CDR1 and CDR2 from the germline V gene are DFQATT and SNEGSKA (reference sequence). The V and J ends lost 2 bases and 1 base respectively, with 15 bases between them. The length of the CDR3 is 16 residues. The CDR3 reads CSARPLGYGSYNEQFF. Here the CDR3 DNA reads TGCAGTGCTAGACCGTTGGGCTACGGATCCTACAATGAGCAGTTCTTC.

This clonotype was picked up many times. This chain's CDR3 is CASSFGVSSYGYTF. The CDR3 region has the DNA TGTGCCAGCAGTTTTGGGGTTTCTAGCTATGGCTACACCTTC. The chain employs TRBV12-3 or TRBV12-4 and TRBJ1-2; D not certain. The CDR3 covers 14 residues. V was pared by 3 bases and J by 4 bases, with 12 bases between.

The CDR3 DNA sequence: TGTGCCACCATGGACGGGACAGAACCTCAAAAAGGCTACACCTTC. Protein sequence: CATMDGTEPQKGYTF. The chain has TRBV19 and TRBJ1-2, with TRBD1 identical over 7 bases. V lost 10 bases to trimming and J lost 8 bases; unmatched junction nucleotides: 19. Germline loops: CDR1 LNHDA, CDR2 SQIVND (reference sequence). The CDR3 is 15 residues long.

This clonotype was counted at least ten times. This rearrangement joins TRBV5-6 to TRBJ1-2; a possible D gene is TRBD1 (5 bases). V lost 2 bases and J lost 4, with 18 bases in between. This CDR3 has 16 residues. From germline, CDR1 is SGHDT and CDR2 YYEEEE. This chain's CDR3 is CASSFVVRSGIYGYTF. CDR3 coding DNA: TGTGCCAGCAGCTTCGTCGTCCGTTCAGGGATCTATGGCTACACCTTC.

The J gene is TRBJ2-7, the V gene TRBV7-2, with TRBD2 matching over 8 bases. From germline, CDR1 is SGHTA and CDR2 FQGNSA. V was pared by 0 bases and J by 6 bases, with 7 bases of the junction left unmatched. CDR3 length equals 15 residues. CDR3 sequence (DNA): TGTGCCAGCAGCTTAGCGGCGGGAGGCCTTATCGAGCAGTACTTC. Its protein product is CASSLAAGGLIEQYF.